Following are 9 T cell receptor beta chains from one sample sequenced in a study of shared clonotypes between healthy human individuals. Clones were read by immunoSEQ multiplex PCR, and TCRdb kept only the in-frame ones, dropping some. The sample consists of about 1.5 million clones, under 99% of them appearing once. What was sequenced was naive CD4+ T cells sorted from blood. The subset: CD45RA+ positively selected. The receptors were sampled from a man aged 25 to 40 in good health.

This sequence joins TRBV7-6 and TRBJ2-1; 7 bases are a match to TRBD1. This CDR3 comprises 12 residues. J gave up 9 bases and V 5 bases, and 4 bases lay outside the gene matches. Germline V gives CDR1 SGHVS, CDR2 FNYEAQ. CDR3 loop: CASSSRDSEQFF. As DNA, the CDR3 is TGTGCCAGCAGCAGCCGGGACAGTGAGCAGTTCTTC.

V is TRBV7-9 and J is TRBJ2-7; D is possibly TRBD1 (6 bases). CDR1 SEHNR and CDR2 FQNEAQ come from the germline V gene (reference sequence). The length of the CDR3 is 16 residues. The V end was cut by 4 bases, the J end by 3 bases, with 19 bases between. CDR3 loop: CASSSHGQPSDYEQYF. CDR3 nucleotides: TGTGCCAGCAGCTCCCACGGACAGCCCTCCGACTACGAGCAGTACTTC.

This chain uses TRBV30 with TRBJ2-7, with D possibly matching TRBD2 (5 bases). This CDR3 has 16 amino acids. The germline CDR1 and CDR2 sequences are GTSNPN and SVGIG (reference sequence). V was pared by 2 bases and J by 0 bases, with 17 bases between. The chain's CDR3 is CAWSLYEGAVSYEQYF. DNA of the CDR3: TGTGCCTGGAGTCTATACGAGGGAGCGGTCTCCTACGAGCAGTACTTC.

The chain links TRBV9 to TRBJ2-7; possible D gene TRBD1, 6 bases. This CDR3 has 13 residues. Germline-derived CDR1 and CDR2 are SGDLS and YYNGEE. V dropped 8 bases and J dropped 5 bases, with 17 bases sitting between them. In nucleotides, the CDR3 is TGTGCCAGTTCACAGGGTCAGATCGACGAGCAGTACTTC. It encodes CASSQGQIDEQYF.

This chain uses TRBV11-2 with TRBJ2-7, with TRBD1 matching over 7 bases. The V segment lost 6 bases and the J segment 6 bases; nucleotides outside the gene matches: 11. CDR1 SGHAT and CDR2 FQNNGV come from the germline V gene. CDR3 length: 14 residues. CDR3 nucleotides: TGTGCCAGCAGAATTACAGGGGCTTCGGGCGAGCAGTACTTC. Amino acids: CASRITGASGEQYF.

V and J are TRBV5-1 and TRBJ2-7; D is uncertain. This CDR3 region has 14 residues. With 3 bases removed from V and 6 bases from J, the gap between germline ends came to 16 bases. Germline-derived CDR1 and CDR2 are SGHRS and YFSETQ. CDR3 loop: CASSSRATLVEQYF. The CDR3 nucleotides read TGCGCCAGCAGCTCCCGGGCTACCTTGGTCGAGCAGTACTTC.

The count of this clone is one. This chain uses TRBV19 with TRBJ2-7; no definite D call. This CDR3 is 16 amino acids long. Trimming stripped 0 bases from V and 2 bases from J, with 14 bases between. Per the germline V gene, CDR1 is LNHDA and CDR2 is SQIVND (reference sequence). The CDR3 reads CASSIDGGRGAYEQYF. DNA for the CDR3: TGTGCCAGTAGTATAGATGGTGGCAGAGGAGCCTACGAGCAGTACTTC.

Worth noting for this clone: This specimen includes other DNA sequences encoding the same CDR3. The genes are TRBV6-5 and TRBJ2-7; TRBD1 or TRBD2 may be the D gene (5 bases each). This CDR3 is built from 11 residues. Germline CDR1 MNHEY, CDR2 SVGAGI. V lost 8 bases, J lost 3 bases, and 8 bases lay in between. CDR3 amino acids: CASGTFYEQYF. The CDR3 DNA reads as TGTGCCAGCGGGACCTTCTACGAGCAGTACTTC.

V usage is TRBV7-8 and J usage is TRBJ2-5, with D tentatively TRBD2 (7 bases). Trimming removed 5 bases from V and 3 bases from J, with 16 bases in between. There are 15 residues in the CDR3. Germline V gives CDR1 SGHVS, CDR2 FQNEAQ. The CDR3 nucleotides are TGTGCCAGCAGCCTCGGTAGGGGGGGAAAAGAGACCCAGTACTTC. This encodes CASSLGRGGKETQYF.